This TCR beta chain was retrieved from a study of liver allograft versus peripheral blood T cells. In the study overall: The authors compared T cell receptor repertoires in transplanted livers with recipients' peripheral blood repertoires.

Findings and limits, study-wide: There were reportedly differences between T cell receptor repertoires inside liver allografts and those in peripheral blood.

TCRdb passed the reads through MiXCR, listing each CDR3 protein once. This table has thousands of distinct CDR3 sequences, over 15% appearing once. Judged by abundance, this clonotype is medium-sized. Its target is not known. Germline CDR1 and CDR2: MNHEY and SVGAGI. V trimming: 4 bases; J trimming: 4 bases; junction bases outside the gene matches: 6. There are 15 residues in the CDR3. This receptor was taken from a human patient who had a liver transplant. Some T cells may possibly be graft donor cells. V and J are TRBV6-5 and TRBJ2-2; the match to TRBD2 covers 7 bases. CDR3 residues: CASSSAGAGTGELFF. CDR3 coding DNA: TGTGCCAGCAGTTCCGCGGGAGCGGGCACCGGGGAGCTGTTTTTT.